Listed here are 23 T cell receptor beta chains from one sample, sequenced in a study of blood T cell repertoires in COVID-19. TCRdb keeps only in-frame clones here, not all; method: immunoSEQ multiplex PCR. Of about 110,000 clones listed, about 75% are singletons. The specimen sequenced was peripheral blood. These receptors came from a woman in her seventies with acute or convalescent COVID-19.

CDR3 in DNA: TGTGCCAGTAGTATAGATGCCGGGACTAGAAATTCACCCCTCCACTTT. Protein product: CASSIDAGTRNSPLHF. This chain links TRBV19 with TRBJ1-6, with a weak D call TRBD1 (5 bases). Germline CDR1 is LNHDA and CDR2 is SQIVND (reference sequence). This CDR3 region has 16 residues. V dropped 0 bases and J dropped 7 bases, with 13 bases sitting between them.

In DNA form, the CDR3 reads TGTGCCATCAGTGCCCAGGACAATCAGCCCCAGCATTTT. Protein product: CAISAQDNQPQHF. The chain is built from TRBV10-3 and TRBJ1-5; no definite D call. CDR1 ENHRY and CDR2 SYGVKD come from the germline V gene. The CDR3 consists of 13 residues. V lost 4 bases, J lost 3 bases, and 7 bases lay in between.

V gene TRBV18 combines with J gene TRBJ1-2; 7 bases are shared with TRBD1. With 3 bases clipped from V and 6 bases from J, the junction kept 4 bases outside the gene matches. This CDR3 is built from 13 residues. Per the germline V gene, CDR1 is KGHSH and CDR2 is LQKENI. The CDR3 coding sequence is TGTGCCAGCTCACCGCGGCAGGGGGATGGCTACACCTTC. Encoded protein: CASSPRQGDGYTF.

This chain links TRBV7-8 with TRBJ2-4, with no clear D. There are 15 residues in the CDR3. Germline V gene sequence: CDR1 SGHVS, CDR2 FQNEAQ. V lost 1 base and J lost 0, with 7 bases in between. The CDR3 region is CASSLDPLAKNIQYF. The CDR3 DNA sequence: TGTGCCAGCAGCTTAGATCCCCTAGCCAAAAACATTCAGTACTTC.

Written as DNA, the CDR3 is TGTGCCATCAGTGCATCAGATACGCAGTATTTT. Its translation is CAISASDTQYF. The gene calls are TRBV10-3 and TRBJ2-3; D ambiguous. V was cut by 4 bases and J by 4 bases, with 3 bases left in between. Per the germline V gene, CDR1 is ENHRY and CDR2 is SYGVKD. The CDR3 sequence is 11 residues long.

The chain combines TRBV5-5 with TRBJ2-5, with TRBD2 matching over 11 bases. There are 16 residues in the CDR3. CDR1 SGHKS and CDR2 YYEKEE come from the germline V gene (reference sequence). The ends lost 0 bases at V and 5 bases at J; junction bases unmatched: 6. CDR3 sequence reads: CASSLEVAGGRETQYF. In DNA form, the CDR3 reads TGTGCCAGCAGCTTGGAGGTAGCGGGGGGGCGGGAGACCCAGTACTTC. The whole variable domain, remainder taken from reference TRBV5-5 and TRBJ2-5, is DAGVTQSPTHLIKTRGQQVTLRCSPISGHKSVSWYQQVLGQGPQFIFQYYEKEERGRGNFPDRFSARQFPNYSSELNVNALLLGDSALYLCASSLEVAGGRETQYFGPGTRLLVL.

This rearrangement joins TRBV7-9 to TRBJ1-2; D might be TRBD1 (6 bases). In germline, CDR1 is SEHNR, CDR2 FQNEAQ (reference sequence). V dropped 1 base and J dropped 4 bases, with 10 bases sitting between them. CDR3 length: 14 residues. Written as DNA, the CDR3 is TGTGCCAGCAGCTTAGATGGACAGATCTATGGCTACACCTTC. The encoded protein is CASSLDGQIYGYTF.

The rearrangement uses TRBV24-1 and TRBJ1-1, with a weak D call TRBD1 (6 bases). This CDR3 has 16 amino acids. Per the germline V gene, CDR1 is KGHDR and CDR2 is SFDVKD. V lost 3 bases and J 3 bases, leaving 16 bases between the germline ends. The DNA for the CDR3 is TGTGCCACCAGTGATGATTTGAGTTACAGGGACACTGAAGCTTTCTTT. Protein product: CATSDDLSYRDTEAFF.

The chain combines TRBV23-1 with TRBJ1-2; no reliable D call. TRBV23-1 is an ORF, and what it does is uncertain. V lost 3 bases and J lost 6, with 14 bases in between. There are 14 residues in the CDR3. The CDR3 region is CASSQPDSPHGYTF. The CDR3, as DNA: TGCGCCAGCAGTCAGCCAGACTCCCCGCATGGCTACACCTTC.

This clone came up once. This rearrangement joins TRBV3-1 (or the pseudogene TRBV3-2) to TRBJ1-5, with D unclear. The CDR3 has 12 residues. Deletions cut 6 bases from V and 6 bases from J, with 9 bases between. Per germline, CDR1 LGHDT and CDR2 YNNKEL (reference sequence). CDR3 amino acids: CASSNGGQPQHF. Here the CDR3 DNA reads TGTGCCAGCAGTAACGGTGGTCAGCCCCAGCATTTT.

This clone is a singleton in its sample. The rearrangement joins TRBV30 to TRBJ2-2; 9 bases line up with TRBD2. The CDR3 covers 15 residues. J gave up 9 bases and V 3 bases, and 11 bases lay outside the gene matches. The V gene's germline CDR1 is GTSNPN and CDR2 SVGIG (reference sequence). The CDR3 DNA follows: TGTGCCTGGAGAGGGCTAGCGGGGATTAGCCGGGAGCTGTTTTTT. Translation: CAWRGLAGISRELFF.

This clone has only one observation. The chain carries TRBV3-1 (or the pseudogene TRBV3-2) and TRBJ1-2; 9 bases agree with TRBD1. This CDR3 is 15 amino acids long. Trimming took 3 bases from V and 2 from J; bases not matched to a gene: 4. Germline assignment: CDR1 LGHDT and CDR2 YNNKEL (reference sequence). CDR3 sequence reads: CASSHWDRANYGYTF. DNA of the CDR3: TGTGCCAGCAGCCATTGGGACAGGGCCAACTATGGCTACACCTTC.

This clone was seen a few times. The gene calls are TRBV29-1 and TRBJ1-1, with D possibly matching TRBD1 (6 bases). Germline loops: CDR1 SQVTM, CDR2 ANQGSEA. Trimming shortened V by 7 bases and J by 8 bases, and 14 bases separated the two germline ends. The length of the CDR3 is 11 residues. As DNA, the CDR3 is TGCAGCGGCCGGGAACAGGGAGAAGCTTTCTTT. This encodes CSGREQGEAFF.

The J gene is TRBJ1-3, the V gene TRBV11-2; a possible D gene is TRBD1 (6 bases). The V gene lost 5 bases and the J gene lost 0 bases, with 8 bases spanning the gap. The V gene's germline CDR1 is SGHAT and CDR2 FQNNGV. The CDR3 is made up of 14 amino acids. CDR3 nucleotides: TGTGCCAGCAGCATGGACAGCTCTGGAAACACCATATATTTT. Its protein is CASSMDSSGNTIYF.

The chain recombines TRBV28 with TRBJ1-5, with TRBD1 matching 8 bases. The junction had 9 bases not matched to a gene; V was cut back by 5 bases and J by 3 bases. The CDR3 covers 16 residues. From germline, CDR1 is MDHEN and CDR2 SYDVKM. As DNA, the CDR3 is TGTGCCAGCAGTGCTATGACAGGGGTGGCCAATCAGCCCCAGCATTTT. This codes for CASSAMTGVANQPQHF.

The V gene is TRBV6-5, the J gene TRBJ2-7; TRBD1 aligns across 7 bases. The CDR3 is made up of 15 amino acids. J was trimmed by 2 bases and V by 2 bases; bases with no gene match: 6. Germline V gene data show CDR1 as MNHEY and CDR2 as SVGAGI. In DNA, the CDR3 is TGTGCCAGCAGTTACAGTACAGGGGCAACCTACGAGCAGTACTTC. Translated: CASSYSTGATYEQYF.

This chain links TRBV10-2 with TRBJ2-2; possibly TRBD2 for D (5 bases). Trimming took 2 bases from V and 8 from J, leaving 15 bases between them. CDR3 size: 15 residues. Per the germline V gene, CDR1 is WSHSY and CDR2 is SAAADI. The CDR3 region is CASSEPSSGKGELFF. DNA of the CDR3: TGCGCCAGCAGTGAGCCCTCGTCCGGGAAGGGGGAGCTGTTTTTT.

The CDR3 nucleotides read TGTGCCAGCAGTGACACAGGGTACTGGGGCTACACCTTC. Amino acids: CASSDTGYWGYTF. The J gene is TRBJ1-2, the V gene TRBV25-1; D may be TRBD1 (6 bases). Germline lookup yields CDR1 MGHDK and CDR2 SYGVNS. This CDR3 is 13 amino acids long. The germline V and J ends were trimmed by 3 bases and 8 bases, with 13 bases remaining between them.

J is TRBJ1-2 and V is TRBV6-4; a possible D gene is TRBD1 (5 bases). V lost 0 bases to trimming and J lost 4 bases, with 9 bases between them. The CDR3 consists of 14 residues. Germline V gene data show CDR1 as MRHNA and CDR2 as SNTAGT. The chain's CDR3 is CASSDSWGGYGYTF. The CDR3 DNA reads as TGTGCCAGCAGTGACTCATGGGGCGGCTATGGCTACACCTTC.

The chain recombines TRBV6-2 or TRBV6-3 with TRBJ2-1, with TRBD1 identical over 7 bases. The length of the CDR3 is 15 residues. Germline V lookup: CDR1 MNHEY, CDR2 SVGEGT. The junction had 9 bases not matched to a gene; V was cut back by 2 bases and J by 8 bases. The CDR3 reads CASSYDDREEDEQFF. CDR3 nucleotides: TGTGCCAGCAGTTACGACGACAGGGAAGAGGATGAGCAGTTCTTC.

V gene TRBV5-1 combines with J gene TRBJ1-2; maybe TRBD1 (6 bases). Germline CDR1 reads SGHRS; CDR2 reads YFSETQ. CDR3 length: 16 amino acids. Deletions cut 4 bases from V and 2 bases from J, with 18 bases between. CDR3 sequence (DNA): TGCGCCAGCAGCCACAATTCCGGGACACAAAACTATGGCTACACCTTC. It yields the protein CASSHNSGTQNYGYTF. Looking up the rest from reference TRBV5-1 and TRBJ1-2 gives the full variable domain: KAGVTQTPRYLIKTRGQQVTLSCSPISGHRSVSWYQQTPGQGLQFLFEYFSETQRNKGNFPGRFSGRQFSNSRSEMNVSTLELGDSALYLCASSHNSGTQNYGYTFGSGTRLTVV.

This chain links TRBV4-3 with TRBJ2-7, with D possibly being TRBD2 (5 bases). V lost 0 bases and J lost 6, with 15 bases in between. Germline V gene sequence: CDR1 LGHNA, CDR2 YSLEER. The CDR3 length is 15 residues. CDR3 amino acids: CASSQDTGIYGEQYF. CDR3 in DNA: TGCGCCAGCAGCCAAGATACGGGGATATACGGCGAGCAGTACTTC.

The chain joins TRBV5-4 to TRBJ2-7; 10 bases are shared with TRBD2. The CDR3 loop spans 16 amino acids. Trimming removed 4 bases from V and 0 bases from J; junction bases left unmatched: 7. Germline V gene lookup returns CDR1 SGHNT and CDR2 YYREEE (reference sequence). Written as DNA, the CDR3 is TGTGCCAGCAGCCCTGAGCGGGGGGGCACCTCCTACGAGCAGTACTTC. It encodes CASSPERGGTSYEQYF. Full variable domain (outside the CDR3, taken from reference TRBV5-4 and TRBJ2-7): ETGVTQSPTHLIKTRGQQVTLRCSSQSGHNTVSWYQQALGQGPQFIFQYYREEENGRGNFPPRFSGLQFPNYSSELNVNALELDDSALYLCASSPERGGTSYEQYFGPGTRLTVT.